This T cell receptor beta chain was recovered during a study of blood T cell repertoires in COVID-19. Assay used: immunoSEQ multiplex PCR; TCRdb lists only in-frame clones, some missing. The profile shows under 30,000 clones, 75% to 90% of them singletons. Germline loops: CDR1 SGHDN, CDR2 FVKESK. The CDR3 runs to 15 residues. Trimming left V 2 bases short and J 5 bases short, with 14 bases between. The sequenced material came from peripheral blood. The TCR was taken from a man at least 80 years old with acute or convalescent COVID-19. This chain connects TRBV14 to TRBJ2-3, with D perhaps TRBD1 (6 bases). The CDR3 protein is CASSQLRTGQDTQYF. The CDR3 nucleotides read TGTGCCAGCAGCCAACTAAGAACAGGGCAAGATACGCAGTATTTT.